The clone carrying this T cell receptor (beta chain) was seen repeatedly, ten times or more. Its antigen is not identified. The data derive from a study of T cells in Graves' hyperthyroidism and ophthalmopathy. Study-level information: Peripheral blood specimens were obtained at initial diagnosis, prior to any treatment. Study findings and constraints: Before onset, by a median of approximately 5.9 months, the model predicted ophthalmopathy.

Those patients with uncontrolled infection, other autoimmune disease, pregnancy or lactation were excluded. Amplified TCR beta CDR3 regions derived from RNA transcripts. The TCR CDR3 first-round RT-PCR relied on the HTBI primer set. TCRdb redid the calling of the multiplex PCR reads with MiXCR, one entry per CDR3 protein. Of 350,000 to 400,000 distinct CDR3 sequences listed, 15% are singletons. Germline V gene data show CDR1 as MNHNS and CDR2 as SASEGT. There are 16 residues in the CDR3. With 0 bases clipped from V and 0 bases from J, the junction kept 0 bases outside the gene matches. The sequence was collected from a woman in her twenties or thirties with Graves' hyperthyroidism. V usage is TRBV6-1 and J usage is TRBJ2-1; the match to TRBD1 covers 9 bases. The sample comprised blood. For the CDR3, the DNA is TGTGCCAGCAGTGAAGCGGGACAGGGCTCCTACAATGAGCAGTTCTTC. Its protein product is CASSEAGQGSYNEQFF.